Below, one T cell receptor beta chain is given with its context. Its antigen is not identified. The sample comes from a study of post-analysis software for immune sequencing data. Overall study context: The study covered relapsing-remitting, secondary progressive and progressive-relapsing courses of multiple sclerosis. General study findings and limits: Controls' normalized Chao1 diversity significantly exceeded that of multiple sclerosis patients. Under F measure analysis, samples from one preparation batch co-clustered strongly. Patients carried five TRBV segments more frequently than controls did, and TRBV5-6, TRBV5-1 and TRBV20-1 were among them.

V lost 7 bases and J 2 bases, leaving 18 bases between the germline ends. The length of the CDR3 is 16 residues. The authors incorporated unique molecular identifiers into the TCR beta cDNA libraries. Once about 0.95 to 10 million T cells were used, some 500,000 cDNA molecules resulted. TCRdb reanalysed the PCR reads using MiXCR and keeps one entry per CDR3 protein. This table holds some 690,000 distinct CDR3 sequences, roughly 30% found once. Sequenced sample: blood. This clonotype originated in a girl aged 5-17 years with multiple sclerosis. The rearrangement joins TRBV12-3 or TRBV12-4 to TRBJ1-5; a weak D match, TRBD1 (5 bases). CDR3 bases: TGTGCCAGCAACCCTGGGGGGGGTTCGGGCAATCAGCCCCAGCATTTT. Amino acids: CASNPGGGSGNQPQHF.